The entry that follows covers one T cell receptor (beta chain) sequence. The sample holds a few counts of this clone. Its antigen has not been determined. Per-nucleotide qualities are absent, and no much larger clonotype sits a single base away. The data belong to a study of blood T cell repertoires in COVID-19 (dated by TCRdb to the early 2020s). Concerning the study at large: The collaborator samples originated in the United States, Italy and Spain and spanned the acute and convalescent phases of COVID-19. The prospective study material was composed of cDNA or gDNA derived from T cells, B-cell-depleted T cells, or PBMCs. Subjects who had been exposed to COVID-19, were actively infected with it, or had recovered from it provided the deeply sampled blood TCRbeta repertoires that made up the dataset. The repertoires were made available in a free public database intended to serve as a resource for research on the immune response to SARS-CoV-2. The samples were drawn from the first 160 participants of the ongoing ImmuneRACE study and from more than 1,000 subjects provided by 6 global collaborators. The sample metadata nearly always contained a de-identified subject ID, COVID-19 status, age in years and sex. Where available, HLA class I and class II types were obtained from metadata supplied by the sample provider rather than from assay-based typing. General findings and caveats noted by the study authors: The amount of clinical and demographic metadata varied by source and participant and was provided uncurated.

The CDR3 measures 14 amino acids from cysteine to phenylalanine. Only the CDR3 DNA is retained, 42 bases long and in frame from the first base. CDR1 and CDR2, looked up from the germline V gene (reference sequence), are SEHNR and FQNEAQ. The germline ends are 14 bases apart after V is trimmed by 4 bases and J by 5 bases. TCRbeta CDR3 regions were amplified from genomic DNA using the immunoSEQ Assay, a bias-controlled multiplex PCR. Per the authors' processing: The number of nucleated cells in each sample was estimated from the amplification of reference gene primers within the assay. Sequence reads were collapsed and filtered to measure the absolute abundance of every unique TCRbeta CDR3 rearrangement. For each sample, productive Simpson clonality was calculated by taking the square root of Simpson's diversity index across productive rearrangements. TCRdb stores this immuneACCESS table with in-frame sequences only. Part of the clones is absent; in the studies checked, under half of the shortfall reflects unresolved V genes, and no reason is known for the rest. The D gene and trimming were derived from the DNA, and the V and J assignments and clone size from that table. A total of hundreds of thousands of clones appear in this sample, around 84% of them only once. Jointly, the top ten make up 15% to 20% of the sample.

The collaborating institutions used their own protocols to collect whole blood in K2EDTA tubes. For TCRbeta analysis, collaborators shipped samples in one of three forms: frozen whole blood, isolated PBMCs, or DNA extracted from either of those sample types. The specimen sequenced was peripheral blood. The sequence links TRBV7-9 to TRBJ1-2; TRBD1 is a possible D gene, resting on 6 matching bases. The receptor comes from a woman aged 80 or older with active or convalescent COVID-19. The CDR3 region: CASSSQGVWYGYTF. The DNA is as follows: TGTGCCAGCAGCTCACAGGGAGTTTGGTATGGCTACACCTTC.